The sequence of this T cell receptor (beta chain) was determined in a study of blood T cell repertoires in COVID-19 (TCRdb year 2020). Background on the whole study: Samples covering the acute and convalescent phases of COVID-19 were provided by collaborators in the United States, Italy and Spain. The prospective study material was composed of cDNA or gDNA derived from T cells, B-cell-depleted T cells, or PBMCs. Deeply sampled blood TCRbeta repertoires from subjects exposed to, actively infected with, or recovered from COVID-19 were included in the dataset. The repertoires were released in a freely available public database meant as a resource for research on the immune response to SARS-CoV-2. Samples came from the ongoing ImmuneRACE study (first 160 participants) plus 1,254 subjects from 6 global collaborators. The sample metadata nearly always contained a de-identified subject ID, COVID-19 status, age in years and sex. Where available, HLA class I and class II types were taken from metadata supplied by the sample provider and were not determined by assay-based typing.

Each collaborating institution followed its own protocols to collect whole blood in K2EDTA tubes. Collaborator samples were shipped for TCRbeta analysis as frozen whole blood, isolated PBMCs, or DNA extracted from either sample type. TCRbeta CDR3 regions were amplified from genomic DNA by means of the immunoSEQ Assay, a bias-controlled multiplex PCR. Per the authors' processing: The number of nucleated cells in each sample was estimated by amplification of reference gene primers within the assay. To quantify the absolute abundance of each unique TCRbeta CDR3 rearrangement, sequence reads were collapsed and filtered. Productive Simpson clonality was computed per sample as the square root of Simpson's diversity index over productive rearrangements. TCRdb stores this immuneACCESS table with in-frame sequences only. Part of the clones is absent; in the studies checked, under half of the shortfall reflects unresolved V genes, and no reason is known for the rest. The DNA gave D and trimming, while V, J and clone size come from that table. The sample profile shows some 140,000 clones; 65% to 80% of them were found once. Approximately 3.6% of the sample is held by the ten biggest clonotypes.

Study-wide findings and limitations: The amount of clinical and demographic metadata varied by source and participant and was provided uncurated.

As for this clone: The antigen this receptor binds is unknown. Base-call qualities are not available, and no considerably larger clone is one nucleotide away.

The CDR3 covers 17 residues, taking in both the cysteine and the phenylalanine. Of all the DNA, just the CDR3 is kept, 51 bases in frame from base 1. CDR1 and CDR2 are read off the germline V gene as SQVTM and ANQGSEA. V is cut by 0 bases and J by 2 bases, and the space between the germline ends is 17 bases. The chain is made from TRBV29-1 and TRBJ1-3; the D gene is possibly TRBD1, with 5 bases matching. This TCR came from a man in his fifties or sixties with acute or convalescent COVID-19. Sequenced material: peripheral blood. The CDR3 here reads CSVEDKGRSVAGNTIYF. The nucleotide sequence is given as TGCAGCGTTGAAGATAAGGGGAGGAGTGTTGCTGGAAACACCATATATTTT.